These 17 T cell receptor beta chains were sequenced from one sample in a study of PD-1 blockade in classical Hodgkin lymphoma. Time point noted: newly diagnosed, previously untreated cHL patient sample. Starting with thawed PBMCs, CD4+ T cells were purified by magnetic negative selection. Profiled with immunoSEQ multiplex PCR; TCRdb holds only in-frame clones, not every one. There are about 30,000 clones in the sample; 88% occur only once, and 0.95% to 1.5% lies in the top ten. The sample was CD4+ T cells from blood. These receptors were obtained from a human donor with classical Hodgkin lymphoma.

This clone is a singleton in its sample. CDR3 residues: CASSSGGETQYF. The CDR3 DNA reads TGTGCCAGCAGCTCCGGGGGAGAGACCCAGTACTTC. The V call is TRBV5-4, the J call TRBJ2-5, with D possibly being TRBD2 (6 bases). The CDR3 spans 12 residues. With 3 bases removed from V and 4 bases from J, the gap between germline ends came to 7 bases. CDR1 is SGHNT, CDR2 YYREEE, per germline (reference sequence).

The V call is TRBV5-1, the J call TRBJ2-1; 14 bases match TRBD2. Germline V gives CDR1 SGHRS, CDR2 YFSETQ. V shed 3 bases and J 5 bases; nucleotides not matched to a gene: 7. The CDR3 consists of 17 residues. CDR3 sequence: CASSWGTSGSSHNEQFF. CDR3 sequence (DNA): TGCGCCAGCAGCTGGGGGACTAGCGGGAGTTCGCACAATGAGCAGTTCTTC.

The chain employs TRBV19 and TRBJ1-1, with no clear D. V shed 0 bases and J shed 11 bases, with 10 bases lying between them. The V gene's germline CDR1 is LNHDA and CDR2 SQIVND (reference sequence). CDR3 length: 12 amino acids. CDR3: CASSIDRGMAFF. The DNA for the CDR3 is TGTGCCAGTAGTATAGATCGGGGTATGGCTTTCTTT.

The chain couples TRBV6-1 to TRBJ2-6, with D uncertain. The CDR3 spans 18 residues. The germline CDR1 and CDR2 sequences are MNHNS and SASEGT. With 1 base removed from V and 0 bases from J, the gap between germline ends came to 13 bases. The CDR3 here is CASSEEPGRYSGANVLTF. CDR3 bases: TGTGCCAGCAGTGAAGAGCCGGGCCGCTACTCTGGGGCCAACGTCCTGACTTTC.

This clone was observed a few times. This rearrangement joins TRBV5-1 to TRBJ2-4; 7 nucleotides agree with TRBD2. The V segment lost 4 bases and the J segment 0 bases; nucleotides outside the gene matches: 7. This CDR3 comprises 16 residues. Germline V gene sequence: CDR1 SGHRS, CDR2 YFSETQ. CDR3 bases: TGCGCCAGCAGCAGTACGGGGGGACTAGCCAAAAACATTCAGTACTTC. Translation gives CASSSTGGLAKNIQYF.

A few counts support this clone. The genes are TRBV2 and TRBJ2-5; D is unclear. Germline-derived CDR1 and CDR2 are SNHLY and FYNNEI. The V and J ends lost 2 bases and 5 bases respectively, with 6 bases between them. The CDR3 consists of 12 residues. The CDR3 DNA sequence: TGTGCCAGCAGTGAACAGGAGGAGACCCAGTACTTC. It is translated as CASSEQEETQYF.

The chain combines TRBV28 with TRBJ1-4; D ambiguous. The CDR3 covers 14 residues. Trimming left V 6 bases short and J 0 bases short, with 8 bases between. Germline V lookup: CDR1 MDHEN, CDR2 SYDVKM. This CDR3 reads CASREGPTNEKLFF. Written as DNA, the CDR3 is TGTGCCAGCAGAGAGGGCCCAACTAATGAAAAACTGTTTTTT.

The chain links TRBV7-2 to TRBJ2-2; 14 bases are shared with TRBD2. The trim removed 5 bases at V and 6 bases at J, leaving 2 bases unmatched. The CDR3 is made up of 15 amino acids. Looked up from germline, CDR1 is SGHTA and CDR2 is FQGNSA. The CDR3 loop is CASSRGLAGAGELFF. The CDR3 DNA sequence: TGTGCCAGCAGCCGGGGACTAGCGGGGGCCGGGGAGCTGTTTTTT.

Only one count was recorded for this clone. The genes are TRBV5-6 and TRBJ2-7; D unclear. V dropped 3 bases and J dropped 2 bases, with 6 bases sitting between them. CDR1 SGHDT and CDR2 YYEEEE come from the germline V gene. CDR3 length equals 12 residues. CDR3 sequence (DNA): TGTGCCAGCAGCTCCGGACCCTACGAGCAGTACGTC. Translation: CASSSGPYEQYV.

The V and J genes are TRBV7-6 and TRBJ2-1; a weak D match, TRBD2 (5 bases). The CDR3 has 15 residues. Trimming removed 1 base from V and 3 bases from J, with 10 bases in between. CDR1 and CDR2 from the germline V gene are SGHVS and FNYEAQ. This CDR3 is CASSLVTGSYNEQFF. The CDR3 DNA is TGTGCCAGCAGCTTAGTGACGGGGAGCTACAATGAGCAGTTCTTC.

CDR3 nucleotide sequence: TGCGCCAGCAGCACCGGGACTAGCGGGCTCTCCTACAATGAGCAGTTCTTC. Translated, it gives CASSTGTSGLSYNEQFF. V usage is TRBV5-1 and J usage is TRBJ2-1, with 12 bases aligning to TRBD2. V lost 4 bases and J lost 0; bases outside the gene matches: 5. The CDR3 loop spans 17 amino acids. Germline loops: CDR1 SGHRS, CDR2 YFSETQ.

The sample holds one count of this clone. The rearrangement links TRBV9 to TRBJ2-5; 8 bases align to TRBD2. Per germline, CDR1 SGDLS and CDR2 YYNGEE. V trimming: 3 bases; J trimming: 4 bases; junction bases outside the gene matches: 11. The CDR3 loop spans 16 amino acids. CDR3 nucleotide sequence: TGTGCCAGCAGCGCCCGAGGGCGTCTAGCGGGAGAGACCCAGTACTTC. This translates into CASSARGRLAGETQYF.

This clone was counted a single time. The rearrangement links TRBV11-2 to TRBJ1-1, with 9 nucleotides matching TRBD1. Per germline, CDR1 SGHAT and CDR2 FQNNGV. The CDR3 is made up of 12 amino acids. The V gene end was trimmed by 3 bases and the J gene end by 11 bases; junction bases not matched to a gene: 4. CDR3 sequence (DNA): TGTGCCAGCAGCTTGACAGGGGGAGCGGCTTTCTTT. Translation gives CASSLTGGAAFF.

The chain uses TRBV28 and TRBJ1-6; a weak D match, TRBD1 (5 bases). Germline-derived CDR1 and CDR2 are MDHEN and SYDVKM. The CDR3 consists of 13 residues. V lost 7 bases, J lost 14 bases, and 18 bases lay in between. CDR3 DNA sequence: TGTGCCAGCATTGGCTCAGGGAGGATGTCCCTCCACTTT. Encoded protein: CASIGSGRMSLHF.

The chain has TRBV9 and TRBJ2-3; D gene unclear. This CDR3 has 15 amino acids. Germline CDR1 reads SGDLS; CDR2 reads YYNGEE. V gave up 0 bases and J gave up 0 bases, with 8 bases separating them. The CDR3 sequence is CASSVDGGSTDTQYF. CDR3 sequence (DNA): TGTGCCAGCAGCGTAGATGGCGGTAGCACAGATACGCAGTATTTT.

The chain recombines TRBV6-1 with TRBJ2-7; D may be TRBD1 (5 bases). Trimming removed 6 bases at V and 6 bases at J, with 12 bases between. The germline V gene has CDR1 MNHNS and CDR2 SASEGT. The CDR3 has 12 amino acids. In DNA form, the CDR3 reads TGTGCCAGCAGCCTTGTCAGGGCCGAGCAGTACGTC. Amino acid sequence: CASSLVRAEQYV.

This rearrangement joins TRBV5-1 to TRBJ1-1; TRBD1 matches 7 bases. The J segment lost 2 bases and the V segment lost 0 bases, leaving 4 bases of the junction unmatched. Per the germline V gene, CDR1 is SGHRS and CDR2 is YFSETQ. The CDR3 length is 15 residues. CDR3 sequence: CASSLAAGGNTEAFF. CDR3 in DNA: TGCGCCAGCAGCTTGGCCGCAGGGGGAAACACTGAAGCTTTCTTT. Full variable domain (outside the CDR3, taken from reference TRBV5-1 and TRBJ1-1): KAGVTQTPRYLIKTRGQQVTLSCSPISGHRSVSWYQQTPGQGLQFLFEYFSETQRNKGNFPGRFSGRQFSNSRSEMNVSTLELGDSALYLCASSLAAGGNTEAFFGQGTRLTVV.